This TCR beta chain was sequenced in a study of T cells in localized non-small cell lung cancer. General study points: The study detected a median around 61 of the top 100 tumor clones in adjacent lung. Elevated blood T cell density was associated with longer overall survival. One tumor region alone was sequenced, and heterogeneity therefore remains possible. Exceeding tumor, uninvolved adjacent lung had the highest T cell clonality.

As regards this clone: As yet, its antigen is unknown.

Generated by immunoSEQ multiplex PCR, the TCRdb table keeps only in-frame clones and is missing some. The table shows 45,000 to 60,000 clones, with approximately 86% occurring only once. Sequenced here: PBMCs, sampled before any cancer treatment. This clonotype was sampled from a man aged 40-75 years with stage II lung adenocarcinoma.

The chain's CDR3 is CASSNTRSGANVLTF. For the CDR3, the DNA is TGTGCCAGTAGTAATACGCGCTCTGGGGCCAACGTCCTGACTTTC. V gene TRBV19 combines with J gene TRBJ2-6; no reliable D call. V was pared by 4 bases and J by 0 bases, with 7 bases between. The V gene's germline CDR1 is LNHDA and CDR2 SQIVND (reference sequence). The CDR3 loop spans 15 amino acids.